Detailed here is one T cell receptor (beta chain). As yet, its antigen is unknown. Time point in this sample: cycle 4 day 1 (C4D1), after five to seven weeks of nivolumab. Each patient's relapse followed autologous stem cell transplantation, and brentuximab vedotin exposure varied. The V and J ends lost 4 bases and 6 bases respectively, with 26 bases between them. Germline values: CDR1 SGDLS, CDR2 YYNGEE. This CDR3 comprises 18 residues. The sample is drawn from a study of PD-1 blockade in classical Hodgkin lymphoma. Produced via immunoSEQ multiplex PCR; TCRdb's table is partial and in-frame only. This table holds 25,000 to 35,000 clones, around three quarters found once. Points from the study as a whole: The authors have not defined what causes the repertoire differences, possibly disease activity or prior therapy. Those achieving complete response showed baseline diversity like newly diagnosed patients.

The gene calls are TRBV9 and TRBJ2-1; possibly TRBD2 for D (5 bases). Sequenced material: peripheral blood mononuclear cells (PBMCs), taken before the fourth cycle of nivolumab. This TCR derives from a human donor with classical Hodgkin lymphoma. In nucleotides, the CDR3 is TGTGCCAGCAGCCCCGAGACGAGCGGTAGGAGGTTCCCCAATGAGCAGTTCTTC. The encoded protein is CASSPETSGRRFPNEQFF.